The 23 T cell receptor beta chains below come from one sample, sequenced in a study of cytomegalovirus exposure and HLA in healthy donors. A multiplex PCR was run with 60 Vbeta primers and 13 Jbeta primers. The table came from immunoSEQ multiplex PCR; TCRdb's copy has only in-frame clones and leaves some out. The data hold about 190,000 clones, with over 75% observed a single time. The material sequenced was PBMCs. The receptor source for this set is a man in his forties or fifties in good health and CMV-seronegative.

This chain connects TRBV7-9 to TRBJ1-2; perhaps TRBD1 as D (5 bases). The CDR3 sequence is 12 residues long. Germline lookup yields CDR1 SEHNR and CDR2 FQNEAQ (reference sequence). The CDR3 bases are TGTTCCTTTCCGGGGGGTGGAGGTGGCTACACCTTC. This encodes CSFPGGGGGYTF.

The chain couples TRBV18 to TRBJ1-1; perhaps TRBD1 as D (5 bases). Looked up from germline, CDR1 is KGHSH and CDR2 is LQKENI. The CDR3 totals 13 residues. V was pared by 3 bases and J by 3 bases, with 8 bases between. In DNA, the CDR3 is TGTGCCAGCTCACCGGGGGGAGACACTGAAGCTTTCTTT. This encodes CASSPGGDTEAFF.

This clone was seen a handful of times. The gene calls are TRBV7-2 and TRBJ2-3; 7 bases fit TRBD1. The CDR3 has 15 residues. The V gene's germline CDR1 is SGHTA and CDR2 FQGNSA. J lost 5 bases, V lost 0 bases, and 5 bases had no gene match. The CDR3 DNA reads as TGTGCCAGCAGCTTAGCCCGGACAGGAAAAGATACGCAGTATTTT. It translates to CASSLARTGKDTQYF.

V gene TRBV6-1 combines with J gene TRBJ2-3; D remains unclear. The length of the CDR3 is 14 residues. V lost 10 bases to trimming and J lost 4 bases, with 18 bases between them. From germline, CDR1 is MNHNS and CDR2 SASEGT. DNA for the CDR3: TGTGCCACCCTACTTCACGTCCGGTCAGATACGCAGTATTTT. Protein product: CATLLHVRSDTQYF.

The J gene is TRBJ1-2, the V gene TRBV27; TRBD1 matches at 12 bases. Per the germline V gene, CDR1 is MNHEY and CDR2 is SMNVEV (reference sequence). The J segment lost 5 bases and the V segment lost 5 bases, leaving 6 bases of the junction unmatched. The CDR3 extends over 15 amino acids. The CDR3 region has the DNA TGTGCCAGCAGTACGGGACAGGGGGCAGGTTATGGCTACACCTTC. It codes for CASSTGQGAGYGYTF.

The chain combines TRBV19 with TRBJ1-2; D call uncertain. Germline V gene data show CDR1 as LNHDA and CDR2 as SQIVND (reference sequence). The V end was cut by 7 bases, the J end by 6 bases, with 30 bases between. The CDR3 is 18 residues long. CDR3 nucleotide sequence: TGTGCCAGTAACCTAGTAGGATCGGAATCTTCCATTTTTCATGGCTACACCTTC. It is translated as CASNLVGSESSIFHGYTF.

The chain is built from TRBV5-1 and TRBJ2-5; D call uncertain. The V gene's germline CDR1 is SGHRS and CDR2 YFSETQ. CDR3 size: 13 residues. V was trimmed by 2 bases and J by 0 bases, leaving 5 bases between them. The chain's CDR3 is CASSLLYQETQYF. CDR3 DNA: TGCGCCAGCAGCTTACTCTACCAAGAGACCCAGTACTTC.

This clone was seen once. This chain connects TRBV5-1 to TRBJ1-2; D remains ambiguous. The CDR3 has 15 residues. Trimming removed 3 bases from V and 4 bases from J, with 16 bases in between. Germline V CDR1 and CDR2: SGHRS, YFSETQ. The CDR3 loop is CASSSDAGSGYGYTF. The CDR3 bases are TGCGCCAGCAGCTCGGACGCGGGGTCGGGCTATGGCTACACCTTC.

V is TRBV15 and J is TRBJ2-3, with D maybe TRBD2 (6 bases). The germline V gene encodes CDR1 LNHNV and CDR2 YYDKDF (reference sequence). V lost 5 bases, J lost 5 bases, and 17 bases lay in between. The CDR3 has 15 amino acids. CDR3 nucleotide sequence: TGTGCCACCAGCCACAAGCGGGCCTCAGGAGATACGCAGTATTTT. This translates into CATSHKRASGDTQYF. Drawing the rest from reference TRBV15 and TRBJ2-3, the complete variable domain is DAMVIQNPRYQVTQFGKPVTLSCSQTLNHNVMYWYQQKSSQAPKLLFHYYDKDFNNEADTPDNFQSRRPNTSFCFLDIRSPGLGDTAMYLCATSHKRASGDTQYFGPGTRLTVL.

This clone was found a few times. CDR3 region: CATSRDRTNTGELFF. The CDR3 nucleotides read TGTGCCACCAGCAGAGATCGGACAAACACCGGGGAGCTGTTTTTT. J is TRBJ2-2 and V is TRBV15; D may be TRBD1 (5 bases). Germline values: CDR1 LNHNV, CDR2 YYDKDF (reference sequence). The CDR3 length is 15 residues. Trimming took off 0 bases at V and 2 bases at J, with 7 bases between the two ends.

This clone was observed a single time. The V and J genes are TRBV6-6 and TRBJ2-1; 8 bases match TRBD1. Germline CDR1 and CDR2: MNHNY and SVGAGI (reference sequence). J gave up 9 bases and V 8 bases, and 6 bases lay outside the gene matches. CDR3 length: 12 amino acids. The CDR3 loop is CASGGQGPEQFF. The CDR3 DNA is TGTGCCAGCGGTGGACAGGGTCCTGAGCAGTTCTTC.

The chain has TRBV11-3 and TRBJ2-3; unclear D gene. This CDR3 contains 13 residues. In germline, CDR1 is SGHNT, CDR2 YENEEA. The V end lost 5 bases, the J end lost 6 bases, and 12 bases lay between the germline ends. The chain's CDR3 is CASSRIFADTQYF. The CDR3 DNA reads as TGTGCCAGCAGCCGAATCTTTGCGGATACGCAGTATTTT.

The chain has TRBV18 and TRBJ1-1; D gene uncertain. This CDR3 contains 16 residues. Germline V gene sequence: CDR1 KGHSH, CDR2 LQKENI. Trimming stripped 3 bases from V and 7 bases from J, with 21 bases between. CDR3 sequence (DNA): TGTGCCAGCTCACCGTACACACAGAGTTACGACGATGAAGCTTTCTTT. This translates into CASSPYTQSYDDEAFF.

The chain carries TRBV19 and TRBJ2-2; TRBD2 might be the D (5 bases). The length of the CDR3 is 13 residues. The V gene lost 6 bases and the J gene lost 6 bases, with 11 bases spanning the gap. CDR1 is LNHDA and CDR2 is SQIVND in the germline V gene (reference sequence). The CDR3 protein is CASRRVGAGELFF. DNA of the CDR3: TGTGCCAGTAGGAGGGTCGGGGCCGGGGAGCTGTTTTTT. Full variable domain (outside the CDR3, taken from reference TRBV19 and TRBJ2-2): DGGITQSPKYLFRKEGQNVTLSCEQNLNHDAMYWYRQDPGQGLRLIYYSQIVNDFQKGDIAEGYSVSREKKESFPLTVTSAQKNPTAFYLCASRRVGAGELFFGEGSRLTVL.

The rearrangement joins TRBV5-1 to TRBJ1-1; 7 positions agree with TRBD1. Germline assignment: CDR1 SGHRS and CDR2 YFSETQ. V lost 5 bases to trimming and J lost 2 bases; unmatched junction nucleotides: 6. This CDR3 comprises 14 residues. The CDR3 is CASSWTGANTEAFF. The DNA for the CDR3 is TGCGCCAGCAGTTGGACAGGCGCTAACACTGAAGCTTTCTTT. The variable domain in full, completed from reference TRBV5-1 and TRBJ1-1, reads KAGVTQTPRYLIKTRGQQVTLSCSPISGHRSVSWYQQTPGQGLQFLFEYFSETQRNKGNFPGRFSGRQFSNSRSEMNVSTLELGDSALYLCASSWTGANTEAFFGQGTRLTVV.

The rearrangement links TRBV19 to TRBJ1-6; 8 nucleotides agree with TRBD1. The CDR3 runs to 14 residues. Germline assignment: CDR1 LNHDA and CDR2 SQIVND (reference sequence). V gave up 6 bases and J gave up 10 bases; unmatched junction bases: 8. In DNA form, the CDR3 reads TGTGCCAGTAGCCTCCGACAGGGGAAGTCACCCCTCCACTTT. Protein product: CASSLRQGKSPLHF.

The count of this clone is one. V is TRBV5-6 and J is TRBJ2-7; D is undetermined. The CDR3 is 11 residues long. The germline V gene encodes CDR1 SGHDT and CDR2 YYEEEE. With 5 bases removed from V and 4 bases from J, the gap between germline ends came to 7 bases. The CDR3 spells CASSNYYEQYF. DNA for the CDR3: TGTGCCAGCAGTAATTATTACGAGCAGTACTTC.

The chain has TRBV10-3 and TRBJ1-1; a weak D match, TRBD1 (5 bases). The CDR3 length is 13 residues. The germline V gene has CDR1 ENHRY and CDR2 SYGVKD. The V gene lost 10 bases and the J gene lost 1 base, with 13 bases spanning the gap. CDR3 in DNA: TGTGCCACCGCGCGGGACCCGAACACTGAAGCTTTCTTT. Translating gives CATARDPNTEAFF.

The chain uses TRBV6-1 and TRBJ2-2; D unresolved. CDR1 is MNHNS and CDR2 is SASEGT in the germline V gene. With 7 bases removed from V and 7 bases from J, the gap between germline ends came to 13 bases. The CDR3 contains 13 residues. This CDR3 is CASTFITGGELFF. CDR3 DNA: TGTGCCAGCACGTTCATTACGGGCGGGGAGCTGTTTTTT.

The chain carries TRBV11-2 and TRBJ1-2; no firm D call. The CDR3 spans 15 residues. CDR1 is SGHAT, CDR2 FQNNGV, per germline. The V end was cut by 0 bases, the J end by 1 base, with 9 bases between. The CDR3 DNA reads TGTGCCAGCAGCTTAGATTCCGCGGTTAACTATGGCTACACCTTC. Translated: CASSLDSAVNYGYTF.

Comments on this clone: An end of the junction differs from the germline gene, which may be a read error. At the DNA level, this CDR3 is encoded by other sequences in the same sample as well. The J gene is TRBJ1-1, the V gene TRBV7-9; D gene uncertain. The CDR3 is made up of 11 amino acids. Germline CDR1 is SEHNR and CDR2 is FQNEAQ (reference sequence). DNA for the CDR3: TGTGCCAGCAGCTTAGACACCGAAGCTTTCTTT. Translation: CASSLDTEAFF.

This clone came up a few times. The J gene is TRBJ2-5, the V gene TRBV7-3; possibly TRBD1 for D (5 bases). This CDR3 region has 14 residues. CDR1 and CDR2 (germline): SGHTA, FQGTGA. V shed 1 base and J shed 5 bases, with 11 bases lying between them. Written as DNA, the CDR3 is TGTGCCAGCAGCTTAAGTTCAGGGTCGGAGACCCAGTACTTC. It specifies CASSLSSGSETQYF.

The V and J genes are TRBV5-5 and TRBJ1-1; D is undetermined. Germline loops: CDR1 SGHKS, CDR2 YYEKEE (reference sequence). The CDR3 contains 14 residues. V was clipped by 1 base and J by 0 bases, with 7 bases between them. The chain's CDR3 is CASSLNTMNTEAFF. The CDR3 region has the DNA TGTGCCAGCAGCTTGAACACCATGAACACTGAAGCTTTCTTT.